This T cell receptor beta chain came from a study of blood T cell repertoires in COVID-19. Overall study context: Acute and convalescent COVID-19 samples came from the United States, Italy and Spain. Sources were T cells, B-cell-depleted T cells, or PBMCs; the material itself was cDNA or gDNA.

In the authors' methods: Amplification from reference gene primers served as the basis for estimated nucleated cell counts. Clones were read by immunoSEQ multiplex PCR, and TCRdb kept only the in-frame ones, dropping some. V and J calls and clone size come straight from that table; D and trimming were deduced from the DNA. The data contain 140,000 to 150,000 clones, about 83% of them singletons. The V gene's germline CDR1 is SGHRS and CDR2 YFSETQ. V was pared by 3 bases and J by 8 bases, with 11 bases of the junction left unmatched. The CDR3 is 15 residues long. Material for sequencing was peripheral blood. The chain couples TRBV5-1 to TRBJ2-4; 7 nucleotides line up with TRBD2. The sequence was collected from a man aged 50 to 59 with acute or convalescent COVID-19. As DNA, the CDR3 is TGCGCCAGCAGCTCTAACGGGGGGTGGCTGGACATTCAGTACTTC. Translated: CASSSNGGWLDIQYF.